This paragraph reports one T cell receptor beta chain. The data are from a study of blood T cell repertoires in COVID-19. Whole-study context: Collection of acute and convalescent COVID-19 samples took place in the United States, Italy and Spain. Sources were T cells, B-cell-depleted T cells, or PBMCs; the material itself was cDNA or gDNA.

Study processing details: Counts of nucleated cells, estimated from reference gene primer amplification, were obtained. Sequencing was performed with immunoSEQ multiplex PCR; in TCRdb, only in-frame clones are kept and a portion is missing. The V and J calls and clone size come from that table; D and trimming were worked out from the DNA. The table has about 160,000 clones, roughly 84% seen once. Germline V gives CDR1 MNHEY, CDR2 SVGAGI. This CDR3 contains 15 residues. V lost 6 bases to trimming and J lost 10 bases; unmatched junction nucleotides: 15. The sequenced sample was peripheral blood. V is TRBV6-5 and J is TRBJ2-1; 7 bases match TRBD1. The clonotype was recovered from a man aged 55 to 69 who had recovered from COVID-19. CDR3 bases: TGTGCCAGCAGCTTACACTACAGGGGAGTAGGGGAGCAGTTCTTC. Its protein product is CASSLHYRGVGEQFF.